This T cell receptor beta chain appears in the sequencing data of a study of human T cells and chemical hapten exposure. The CDR3 extends over 15 amino acids. The V and J ends lost 10 bases and 0 bases, in that order; junction bases with no gene match: 10. This clonotype showed up just a few times. From the RACE reads, TCRdb called clonotypes with MiXCR, one entry per CDR3 protein. The sample has 65,000 to 85,000 distinct CDR3 sequences; about an eighth are singletons. As to time point: patch test 1, 2 weeks after DPC sensitization. The sample's treatment: therapeutic diphenylcyclopropenone sensitization with weekly scalp DPC.

The source is an older woman with alopecia areata. Some clones in this sample may be carry-over from other donors' samples. The sequencing here drew on whole blood, taken in connection with sensitization to the hapten diphenylcyclopropenone (DPC). V gene TRBV12-3 or TRBV12-4 combines with J gene TRBJ1-1, with 8 bases lining up with TRBD1. In nucleotides, the CDR3 is TGTGCCACCCGTCAACAGGGGGTGATGAACACTGAAGCTTTCTTT. It codes for CATRQQGVMNTEAFF.